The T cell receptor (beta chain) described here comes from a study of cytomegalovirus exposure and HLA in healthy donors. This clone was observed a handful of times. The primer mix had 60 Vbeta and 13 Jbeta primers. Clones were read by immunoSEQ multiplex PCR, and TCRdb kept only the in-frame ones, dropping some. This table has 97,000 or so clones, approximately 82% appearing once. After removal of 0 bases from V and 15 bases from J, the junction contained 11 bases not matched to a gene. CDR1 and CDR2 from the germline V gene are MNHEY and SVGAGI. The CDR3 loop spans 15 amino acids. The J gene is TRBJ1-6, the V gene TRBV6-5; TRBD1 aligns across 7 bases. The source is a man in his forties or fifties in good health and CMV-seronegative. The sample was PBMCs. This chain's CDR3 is CASSYSPGQRTDLHF. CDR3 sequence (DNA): TGTGCCAGCAGTTACTCTCCGGGACAGCGAACAGACCTCCACTTT.